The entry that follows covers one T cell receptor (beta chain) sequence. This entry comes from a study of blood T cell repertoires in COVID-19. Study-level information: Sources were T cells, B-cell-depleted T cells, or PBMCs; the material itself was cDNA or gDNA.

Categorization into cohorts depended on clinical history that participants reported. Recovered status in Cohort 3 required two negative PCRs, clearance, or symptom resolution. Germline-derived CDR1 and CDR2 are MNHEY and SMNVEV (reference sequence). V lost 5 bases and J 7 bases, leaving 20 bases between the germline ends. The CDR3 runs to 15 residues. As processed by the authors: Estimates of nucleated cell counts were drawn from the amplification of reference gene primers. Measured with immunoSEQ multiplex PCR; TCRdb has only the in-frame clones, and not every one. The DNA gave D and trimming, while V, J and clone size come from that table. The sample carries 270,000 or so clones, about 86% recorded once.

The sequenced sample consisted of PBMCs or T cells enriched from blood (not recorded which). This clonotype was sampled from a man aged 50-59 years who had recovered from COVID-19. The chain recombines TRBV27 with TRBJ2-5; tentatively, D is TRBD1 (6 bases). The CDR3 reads CASSLTTGFMMTQYF. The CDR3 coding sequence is TGTGCCAGCAGTCTCACGACAGGTTTCATGATGACCCAGTACTTC.